What follows describes a single T cell receptor beta chain. This entry comes from a study of blood T cell repertoires in COVID-19. Study-wide context: Samples representing acute and convalescent COVID-19 were sourced from the United States, Italy and Spain. T cells, B-cell-depleted T cells, or PBMCs supplied cDNA or gDNA.

The authors' processing: Amplification of reference gene primers was used by the study to estimate nucleated cell counts. The protocol was immunoSEQ multiplex PCR, while the TCRdb copy is restricted to in-frame clones and leaves out a portion. V and J calls plus clone size are reproduced from that table; the DNA served to infer D and trimming. Of fewer than 350,000 clones in the sample, more than 75% were seen once. The origin of this receptor is a man aged 35-49 years with active or convalescent COVID-19. Material for sequencing was peripheral blood.

The chain's CDR3 is CATSGGTVNSNQPQHF. In nucleotides, the CDR3 is TGTGCCACCAGTGGTGGGACAGTCAATAGCAATCAGCCCCAGCATTTT. The chain recombines TRBV24-1 with TRBJ1-5; 7 bases are a match to TRBD1. The CDR3 is 16 residues long. J lost 0 bases, V lost 5 bases, and 6 bases had no gene match. The germline gives CDR1 KGHDR, CDR2 SFDVKD.